One sample yielded the 8 T cell receptor beta chains listed below, sequenced in a study of T-cell reconstitution after alpha-beta-depleted transplantation in children. During its preparation, the TCRbeta library received unique molecular identifiers. TCRdb re-called the PCR reads with MiXCR, one entry per CDR3 protein. The sample holds more than 200,000 distinct CDR3 sequences, about 25% seen once. Sequenced material: PBMCs, taken before TCRalphabeta/CD19-depleted stem cell transplant. These receptors originate from a girl aged 2 to 9 with Fanconi anemia, due to receive a stem cell transplant.

In this sample, this clonotype turned up a few times. An end of the junction differs from the germline gene, which may be a read error. This chain links TRBV9 with TRBJ2-1; 8 positions agree with TRBD2. The CDR3 is 17 residues long. The germline V gene has CDR1 SGDLS and CDR2 YYNGEE. CDR3 protein: CASDNGRALISHNEQFF. The DNA of the CDR3 is TGTGCCAGCGACAACGGGAGGGCCCTAATCTCCCACAATGAGCAGTTCTTC.

The table lists this clonotype with a few counts. The chain combines TRBV5-1 with TRBJ2-3; D is ambiguous. The V gene's germline CDR1 is SGHRS and CDR2 YFSETQ. This CDR3 comprises 17 residues. Trimming shortened V by 7 bases and J by 4 bases, and 25 bases separated the two germline ends. CDR3 in DNA: TGCGCCAGCTTTATGTCGGGCGAAGGTCAAGTCGCAGATACGCAGTATTTT. This translates into CASFMSGEGQVADTQYF.

The CDR3 DNA reads as TGTGCCAGTAGTGCCTTGGGACATGGGGTCCCTGAAGCTTTCTTT. As protein: CASSALGHGVPEAFF. This chain uses TRBV19 with TRBJ1-1; D possibly corresponds to TRBD1 (6 bases). The CDR3 runs to 15 residues. Germline V gene sequence: CDR1 LNHDA, CDR2 SQIVND (reference sequence). V was shortened by 5 bases and J by 6 bases, with 19 bases between the two germline ends. Full variable domain (remainder filled in from reference TRBV19 and TRBJ1-1): DGGITQSPKYLFRKEGQNVTLSCEQNLNHDAMYWYRQDPGQGLRLIYYSQIVNDFQKGDIAEGYSVSREKKESFPLTVTSAQKNPTAFYLCASSALGHGVPEAFFGQGTRLTVV.

CDR3: CSARGRAGHYEQYF. The CDR3 DNA reads as TGCAGTGCTAGAGGTCGGGCAGGCCACTACGAGCAGTACTTC. The chain joins TRBV20-1 to TRBJ2-7, with no clear D. Germline V lookup: CDR1 DFQATT, CDR2 SNEGSKA (reference sequence). The CDR3 contains 14 residues. The V and J ends lost 1 base and 3 bases respectively, with 13 bases between them.

The sample holds a few counts of this clonotype. The chain employs TRBV7-3 and TRBJ2-1; the match to TRBD2 covers 8 bases. Germline V gene sequence: CDR1 SGHTA, CDR2 FQGTGA. Trimming at V came to 5 bases and at J to 3 bases, leaving 15 bases not matched to a gene. The CDR3 extends over 18 amino acids. CDR3 coding DNA: TGTGCCAGCAGCCATTACGGACTAGCAGATCTTTTCTACAATGAGCAGTTCTTC. It specifies CASSHYGLADLFYNEQFF.

This clonotype was counted at least ten times. The chain uses TRBV9 and TRBJ1-5; D perhaps matches TRBD1 (6 bases). The CDR3 has 12 amino acids. Trimming pared 4 bases from V and 4 bases from J, leaving 6 bases between. Germline V CDR1 and CDR2: SGDLS, YYNGEE. For the CDR3, the DNA is TGTGCCAGCAGCCAGGGGAATCAGCCCCAGCATTTT. Protein product: CASSQGNQPQHF.

A few counts support this clonotype. The V gene is TRBV3-1, the J gene TRBJ1-1; D remains unclear. Trimming cost V 4 bases and J 1 base, with 10 bases left between them. Germline loops: CDR1 LGHDT, CDR2 YNNKEL (reference sequence). This CDR3 region has 14 residues. The CDR3: CASSRLNKNTEAFF. As DNA, the CDR3 is TGTGCCAGCAGCCGACTGAACAAGAACACTGAAGCTTTCTTT.

This clonotype was seen repeatedly, ten times or more. The V and J genes are TRBV20-1 and TRBJ2-1; TRBD2 aligns across 9 bases. Losses at the gene ends were 3 bases for V and 9 bases for J; bases not matched to a gene: 9. The CDR3 contains 14 residues. The germline V gene has CDR1 DFQATT and CDR2 SNEGSKA (reference sequence). CDR3 region: CSASSAGGPSEQFF. CDR3 DNA sequence: TGCAGTGCTAGCTCTGCGGGAGGGCCTTCTGAGCAGTTCTTC.